Here is one T cell receptor beta chain with its context. This sample stems from a study of blood T cell repertoires in COVID-19. Study in general: Acute and convalescent COVID-19 specimens originated in the United States, Italy and Spain. PBMCs, B-cell-depleted T cells, or T cells provided the cDNA or gDNA that made up the material.

Per the authors' pipeline: For nucleated cells, counts were estimated from reference gene primer amplification. TCRdb's copy holds only in-frame clones and misses some; the assay was immunoSEQ multiplex PCR. That table furnishes V, J and clone size, whereas the DNA furnished D and trimming. In the table there are 150,000 to 200,000 clones, around 90% of which are singletons. Between the trimmed V and J ends, which lost 1 base and 0 bases, there was a span of 12 bases. The CDR3 consists of 16 residues. Germline V gives CDR1 MGHRA, CDR2 YSYEKL. The specimen sequenced was peripheral blood. This clonotype was obtained from a man aged 35-49 years with active or convalescent COVID-19. The V call is TRBV4-1, the J call TRBJ1-1; no reliable D call. The CDR3 DNA sequence: TGCGCCAGCAGCCAAGGCAGAGGGTCCATGAACACTGAAGCTTTCTTT. Protein sequence: CASSQGRGSMNTEAFF.